The 4 T cell receptor beta chains listed next were all sequenced from one sample in a study of blood T cell repertoires in COVID-19. Here immunoSEQ multiplex PCR was the method, and the copy in TCRdb shows in-frame clones only, minus some. The data contain fewer than 150,000 clones, roughly three quarters of them seen just once; the ten biggest clones take up more than 15%. Sequencing used peripheral blood. All receptors derive from an elderly man with acute or convalescent COVID-19.

This sequence joins TRBV6-5 and TRBJ1-5; 7 bases are a match to TRBD1. The CDR3 length is 14 residues. Looked up from germline, CDR1 is MNHEY and CDR2 is SVGAGI. V shed 7 bases, J shed 6 bases, and the junction held 9 bases outside the gene matches. CDR3 in amino acids: CASIQVQGSQPQHF. In nucleotides, the CDR3 is TGTGCCAGCATCCAGGTACAGGGGAGTCAGCCCCAGCATTTT.

The genes are TRBV5-1 and TRBJ2-3; 9 nucleotides match TRBD2. Germline CDR1 reads SGHRS; CDR2 reads YFSETQ. This CDR3 is built from 14 residues. Losses at the gene ends were 7 bases for V and 5 bases for J; bases not matched to a gene: 8. The CDR3 loop reads CASRGGARGDTQYF. DNA for the CDR3: TGCGCCAGCCGCGGGGGGGCCAGGGGAGATACGCAGTATTTT.

V is TRBV28 and J is TRBJ1-6; D call uncertain. Germline V gives CDR1 MDHEN, CDR2 SYDVKM. V was clipped by 1 base and J by 3 bases, with 10 bases between them. The CDR3 loop spans 16 amino acids. CDR3 sequence: CASSLSSFSYNSPLHF. CDR3 DNA sequence: TGTGCCAGCAGTTTATCTAGCTTTAGCTATAATTCACCCCTCCACTTT.

This chain connects TRBV9 to TRBJ2-3; 10 bases fit TRBD2. This CDR3 has 14 amino acids. Germline CDR1 reads SGDLS; CDR2 reads YYNGEE. The V gene end was trimmed by 2 bases and the J gene end by 4 bases; junction bases not matched to a gene: 1. The CDR3 reads CASSVGLAADTQYF. In DNA form, the CDR3 reads TGTGCCAGCAGCGTCGGACTAGCGGCAGATACGCAGTATTTT.